Shown below are 9 T cell receptor beta chains from a single sample sequenced in a study of T-cell reconstitution after alpha-beta-depleted transplantation in children. It was with unique molecular identifiers that the TCRbeta library was prepared. TCRdb analysed the PCR reads with MiXCR anew, one entry per CDR3 protein. The sample contains approximately 500,000 distinct CDR3 sequences, about 10% of which appear only once. Specimen: PBMCs, collected before TCRalphabeta/CD19-depleted stem cell transplant. These receptors all stem from a child aged 2 to 15 with inherited bone marrow failure, due to receive a stem cell transplant.

This clonotype was observed a handful of times. In DNA, the CDR3 is TGTGCCATCAGTGGATCCTCGCGGATCCAAGAGACCCAGTACTTC. Encoded protein: CAISGSSRIQETQYF. The chain carries TRBV10-3 and TRBJ2-5; D is uncertain. This CDR3 has 15 residues. The germline V and J ends were trimmed by 4 bases and 1 base, with 13 bases remaining between them. The V gene's germline CDR1 is ENHRY and CDR2 SYGVKD.

This clonotype was seen ten or more times. The chain combines TRBV20-1 with TRBJ2-1; possible D gene TRBD2, 5 bases. The ends were cut back, 5 bases at V and 8 bases at J, with 19 bases in the middle. This CDR3 has 14 amino acids. Germline V gene data show CDR1 as DFQATT and CDR2 as SNEGSKA (reference sequence). The CDR3 DNA is TGCAGTGCTCCTGAGCCGGGGTCGCGTGATGAGCAGTTCTTC. This codes for CSAPEPGSRDEQFF.

Only a few counts were recorded for this clonotype. This CDR3 reads CASSAGTRYLREQFF. DNA of the CDR3: TGTGCCAGCAGTGCCGGGACTCGTTACCTCCGGGAGCAGTTCTTC. V is TRBV28 and J is TRBJ2-1; maybe TRBD2 (6 bases). The CDR3 is made up of 15 amino acids. The V end was cut by 5 bases, the J end by 10 bases, with 21 bases between. Germline V gene sequence: CDR1 MDHEN, CDR2 SYDVKM.

V and J are TRBV7-9 and TRBJ2-2, with D perhaps TRBD1 (5 bases). Germline V CDR1 and CDR2: SEHNR, FQNEAQ (reference sequence). Trimming cost V 1 base and J 0 bases, with 12 bases left between them. The CDR3 contains 17 residues. Here the CDR3 reads CASSLGGQGANTGELFF. As DNA, the CDR3 is TGTGCCAGCAGCTTAGGCGGCCAGGGCGCGAACACCGGGGAGCTGTTTTTT.

This clonotype was found many times. The rearrangement uses TRBV4-3 and TRBJ2-3; a possible D gene is TRBD1 (5 bases). Per the germline V gene, CDR1 is LGHNA and CDR2 is YSLEER. The CDR3 contains 16 residues. V lost 0 bases and J 2 bases, leaving 12 bases between the germline ends. The CDR3 sequence is CASSQDSDRNTDTQYF. The CDR3 DNA sequence: TGCGCCAGCAGCCAAGATTCTGACAGAAACACAGATACGCAGTATTTT.

CDR3 nucleotide sequence: TGCGCCAGCAGCGAGATAGCGGGAGACACAGATACGCAGTATTTT. Protein: CASSEIAGDTDTQYF. The V gene is TRBV5-1, the J gene TRBJ2-3; TRBD2 agrees at 9 bases. Germline V gives CDR1 SGHRS, CDR2 YFSETQ. Trimming took 4 bases from V and 2 from J; bases not matched to a gene: 5. The CDR3 length is 15 residues.

The sample holds many counts of this clonotype. V and J are TRBV27 and TRBJ1-2, with 10 bases identical to TRBD1. This CDR3 comprises 15 residues. Per germline, CDR1 MNHEY and CDR2 SMNVEV (reference sequence). V trimming: 5 bases; J trimming: 4 bases; junction bases outside the gene matches: 7. This chain's CDR3 is CASSPRQGAGYGYTF. CDR3 coding DNA: TGTGCCAGCAGTCCCCGACAGGGGGCCGGCTATGGCTACACCTTC.

This chain uses TRBV20-1 with TRBJ2-3, with D possibly TRBD2 on 7 matching bases. V lost 0 bases to trimming and J lost 2 bases, with 12 bases between them. Per germline, CDR1 DFQATT and CDR2 SNEGSKA (reference sequence). This CDR3 has 15 amino acids. CDR3: CSARDSGGITDTQYF. DNA of the CDR3: TGCAGTGCTAGAGATTCGGGGGGCATCACAGATACGCAGTATTTT.

This clonotype was seen repeatedly, ten times or more. V gene TRBV4-3 combines with J gene TRBJ2-1, with 9 bases matching TRBD2. The germline V gene encodes CDR1 LGHNA and CDR2 YSLEER. The CDR3 length is 15 residues. The J segment lost 8 bases and the V segment lost 4 bases, leaving 9 bases of the junction unmatched. This CDR3 is CASSRPEVAGDEQFF. CDR3 DNA: TGCGCCAGCAGCCGACCGGAGGTAGCGGGAGATGAGCAGTTCTTC.